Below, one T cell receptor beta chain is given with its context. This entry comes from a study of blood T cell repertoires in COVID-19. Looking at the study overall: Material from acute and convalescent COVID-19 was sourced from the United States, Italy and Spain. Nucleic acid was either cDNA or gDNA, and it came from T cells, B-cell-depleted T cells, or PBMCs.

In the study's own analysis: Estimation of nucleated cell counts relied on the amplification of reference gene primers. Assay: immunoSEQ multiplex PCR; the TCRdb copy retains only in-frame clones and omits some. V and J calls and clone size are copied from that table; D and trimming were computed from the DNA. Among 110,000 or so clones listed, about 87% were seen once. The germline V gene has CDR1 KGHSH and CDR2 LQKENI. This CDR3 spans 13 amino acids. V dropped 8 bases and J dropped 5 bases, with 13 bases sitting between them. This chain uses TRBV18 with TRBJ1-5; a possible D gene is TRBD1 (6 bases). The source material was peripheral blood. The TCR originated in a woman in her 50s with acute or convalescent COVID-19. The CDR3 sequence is CASAGGRDQPQHF. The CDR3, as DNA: TGTGCCAGCGCGGGGGGCCGCGATCAGCCCCAGCATTTT.